The TCR beta chain described here comes from a study of vaccination effects on CD4 cells after COVID-19. Whole-study context: Samples came from two convalescent patients 16 days and one week before vaccination.

Germline V gene sequence: CDR1 MNHEY, CDR2 SVGAGI. The CDR3 is 16 amino acids. Trimming left V 0 bases short and J 3 bases short, with 12 bases between. TCRdb keeps only in-frame clones here, not all; method: immunoSEQ multiplex PCR. The table includes 55,000 or so clones, roughly 77% detected once. Findings and caveats of the study: In convalescents, spike-reactive clones (those seen post-vaccine) were mainly new vaccine-induced clones.

Points on this clone: Its specificity is not known.

Antigen-specific CD4+ T cells were expanded with viral peptide pools in the ViraFEST assay before sequencing. It was after roughly ten days of culture that CD4+ T cells were isolated. This individual contracted SARS-CoV-2 between March and December 2020, as verified by PCR. A few million PBMC per well were cultured with 10 IU/ml IL-2 and roughly 9.9 ug/ml peptides. Half-medium changes using IL-2 medium occurred on days 3 and 7. Sequences were derived from CD4+ T cells from PBMCs cultured with HIV peptides, sampled before COVID-19 vaccination. The subset is: HIV-1 Nef peptide pool negative control/reference culture. V and J are TRBV6-5 and TRBJ1-3; D gene ambiguous. This clonotype was obtained from a human donor who had a prior SARS-CoV-2 infection. Written as DNA, the CDR3 is TGTGCCAGCAGTTACTCGCTGGGGAGTATTGGAAACACCATATATTTT. Amino acid sequence: CASSYSLGSIGNTIYF.